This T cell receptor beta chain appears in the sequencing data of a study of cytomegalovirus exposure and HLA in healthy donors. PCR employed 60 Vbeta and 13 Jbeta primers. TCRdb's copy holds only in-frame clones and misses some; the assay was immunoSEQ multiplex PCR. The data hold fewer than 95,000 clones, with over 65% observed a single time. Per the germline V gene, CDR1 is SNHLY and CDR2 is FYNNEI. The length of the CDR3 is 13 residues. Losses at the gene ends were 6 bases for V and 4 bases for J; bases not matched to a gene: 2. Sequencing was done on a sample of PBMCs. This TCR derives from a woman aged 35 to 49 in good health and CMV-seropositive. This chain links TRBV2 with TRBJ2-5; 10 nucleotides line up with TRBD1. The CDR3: CASSRTGGETQYF. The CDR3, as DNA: TGTGCCAGCAGCCGGACAGGGGGAGAGACCCAGTACTTC.